This note documents a single TCR beta chain sequence. This sample is part of a study of PD-1 and CTLA-4 blockade in melanoma. TCRdb keeps only in-frame clones here, not all; method: immunoSEQ multiplex PCR. Among under 40,000 clones, 88% were seen once, and the ten largest hold 5% to 8%. CDR3 length equals 15 residues. Trimming took off 3 bases at V and 4 bases at J, with 16 bases between the two ends. Germline CDR1 reads SGHRS; CDR2 reads YFSETQ. Sequenced material: CD8+ T cells from peripheral blood, taken from a patient given anti-PD-1 treatment. The TCR sequence derives from a human donor with melanoma. This chain joins TRBV5-1 and TRBJ1-2; D possibly corresponds to TRBD1 (5 bases). CDR3 bases: TGCGCCAGCAGCTCCCACTGGGGAGGGGCCTATGGCTACACCTTC. Protein: CASSSHWGGAYGYTF.